What follows are 10 T cell receptor beta chains derived from one specimen sequenced in a study of blood T cell repertoires in COVID-19 (dated by TCRdb to the early 2020s). The receptor library was made with the immunoSEQ multiplex PCR assay. In TCRdb, the immuneACCESS table is reduced to in-frame sequences with V and J assigned. These tables do not hold every clone; where another copy was compared, an unresolved V gene accounts for under half, and the others remain unexplained. Counted in this sample were roughly 110,000 clones; 60% to 85% of them appeared once. The ten largest clones capture 6% to 6.5% of the sample. The specimen was peripheral blood. Receptor source: a man at least 80 years old with COVID-19, enrolled during active disease.

The rearrangement uses TRBV11-2 and TRBJ2-1; 7 nucleotides align to TRBD2. Looked up from germline, CDR1 is SGHAT and CDR2 is FQNNGV. Trimming at V came to 0 bases and at J to 2 bases, leaving 7 bases not matched to a gene. The CDR3 has 17 residues. The CDR3 DNA reads as TGTGCCAGCAGCTTAGAGGCGGGAGTCCCGCCCTACAATGAGCAGTTCTTC. Its translation is CASSLEAGVPPYNEQFF.

This clone has more than one count but fewer than ten. The V gene is TRBV7-2, the J gene TRBJ1-6; tentative D call: TRBD1 (6 bases). V shed 1 base and J shed 9 bases, with 13 bases lying between them. The germline V gene encodes CDR1 SGHTA and CDR2 FQGNSA. The CDR3 loop spans 15 amino acids. The CDR3 loop is CASSLVAGVGSPLHF. The CDR3 DNA follows: TGTGCCAGCAGCTTAGTGGCAGGGGTGGGTTCACCCCTCCACTTT. Full variable domain (missing parts from reference TRBV7-2 and TRBJ1-6): GAGVSQSPSNKVTEKGKDVELRCDPISGHTALYWYRQSLGQGLEFLIYFQGNSAPDKSGLPSDRFSAERTGGSVSTLTIQRTQQEDSAVYLCASSLVAGVGSPLHFGNGTRLTVT.

A few counts support this clone. The chain is built from TRBV29-1 and TRBJ1-5; 8 nucleotides agree with TRBD1. The CDR3 spans 13 residues. The germline gives CDR1 SQVTM, CDR2 ANQGSEA. J gave up 0 bases and V 6 bases, and 1 base lay outside the gene matches. CDR3 amino acids: CSVGQDSNQPQHF. CDR3 nucleotide sequence: TGCAGCGTGGGACAGGATAGCAATCAGCCCCAGCATTTT.

CDR3 protein: CASSQGTDTYSNQPQHF. The CDR3 nucleotides read TGTGCCAGCAGCCAAGGGACAGATACTTATAGCAATCAGCCCCAGCATTTT. This chain joins TRBV3-1 (or the pseudogene TRBV3-2) and TRBJ1-5; tentatively, D is TRBD1 (6 bases). Between the trimmed V and J ends, which lost 1 base and 0 bases, there was a span of 13 bases. Germline lookup yields CDR1 LGHDT and CDR2 YNNKEL (reference sequence). This CDR3 has 17 residues.

The chain is built from TRBV15 and TRBJ2-7; weak D call: TRBD2 (7 bases). CDR3 length: 15 amino acids. The V end was cut by 0 bases, the J end by 5 bases, with 14 bases between. Germline V lookup: CDR1 LNHNV, CDR2 YYDKDF (reference sequence). The chain's CDR3 is CATSRDLGGQNEQYF. As DNA, the CDR3 is TGTGCCACCAGCAGAGATCTGGGGGGGCAAAACGAGCAGTACTTC.

The chain carries TRBV30 and TRBJ2-7; tentatively, D is TRBD1 (5 bases). Germline V gene lookup returns CDR1 GTSNPN and CDR2 SVGIG (reference sequence). This CDR3 region has 11 residues. V dropped 5 bases and J dropped 9 bases, with 14 bases sitting between them. The CDR3 loop is CAWDLQGAQYF. CDR3 bases: TGTGCCTGGGACCTCCAGGGTGCGCAGTACTTC.

The rearrangement links TRBV27 to TRBJ2-1, with 10 bases aligning to TRBD2. From germline, CDR1 is MNHEY and CDR2 SMNVEV (reference sequence). The CDR3 covers 17 residues. The V and J ends lost 6 bases and 5 bases, in that order; junction bases with no gene match: 13. The CDR3 nucleotides read TGTGCCAGCAGCCCAGCACCACCGGGACTAGCGAACAATGAGCAGTTCTTC. Protein: CASSPAPPGLANNEQFF.

V gene TRBV10-1 combines with J gene TRBJ2-2, with 7 bases matching TRBD1. This CDR3 spans 15 amino acids. Germline CDR1 and CDR2: WNHNN and SYGVQD (reference sequence). The junction had 7 bases not matched to a gene; V was cut back by 9 bases and J by 0 bases. CDR3 nucleotide sequence: TGCGCCAGTCGGCCGGGACAGTCGAACACCGGGGAGCTGTTTTTT. This codes for CASRPGQSNTGELFF.

Only a few counts were recorded for this clone. The rearrangement links TRBV19 to TRBJ2-1; D gene ambiguous. The CDR3 has 11 amino acids. Trimming cost V 6 bases and J 9 bases, with 9 bases left between them. Germline CDR1 LNHDA, CDR2 SQIVND (reference sequence). This CDR3 reads CASREMSEQFF. As DNA, the CDR3 is TGTGCCAGTAGGGAGATGAGTGAGCAGTTCTTC.

V is TRBV19 and J is TRBJ1-2, with a tentative D call TRBD1 (6 bases). From germline, CDR1 is LNHDA and CDR2 SQIVND (reference sequence). The CDR3 loop spans 13 amino acids. V was trimmed by 8 bases and J by 2 bases, leaving 12 bases between them. CDR3 residues: CASVQGFNYGYTF. CDR3 coding DNA: TGTGCCAGTGTACAGGGTTTCAACTATGGCTACACCTTC.